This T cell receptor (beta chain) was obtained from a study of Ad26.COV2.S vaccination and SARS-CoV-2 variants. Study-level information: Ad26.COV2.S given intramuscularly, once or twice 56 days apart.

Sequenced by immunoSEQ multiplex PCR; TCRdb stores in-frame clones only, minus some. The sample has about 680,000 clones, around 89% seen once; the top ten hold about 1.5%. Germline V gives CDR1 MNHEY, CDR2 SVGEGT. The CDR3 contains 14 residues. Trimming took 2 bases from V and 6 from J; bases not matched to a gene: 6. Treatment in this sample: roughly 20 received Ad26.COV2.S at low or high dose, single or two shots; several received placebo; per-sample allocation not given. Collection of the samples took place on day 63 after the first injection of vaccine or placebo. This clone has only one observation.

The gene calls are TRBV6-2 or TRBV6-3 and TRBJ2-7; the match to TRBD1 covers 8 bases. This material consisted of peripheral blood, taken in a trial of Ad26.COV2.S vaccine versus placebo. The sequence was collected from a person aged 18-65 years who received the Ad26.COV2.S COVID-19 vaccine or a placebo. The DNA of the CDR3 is TGTGCCAGCAGTTACCGAGACAGGGGTGGCGAGCAGTACTTC. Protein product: CASSYRDRGGEQYF.